This is a list of T cell receptor beta chains from one sample in a study of identifying expanded T cells in peripheral blood. Assay used: immunoSEQ multiplex PCR; TCRdb lists only in-frame clones, some missing. The sample has some 80,000 clones; roughly 90% are singletons. Source material: blood. All receptors derive from a person aged 18-70 years in good health. The CDR3 runs from the conserved cysteine through the conserved F or W. D genes are given only for firm matches. Some rows mark clone size as missing; the rest say once, few, many or name a class of expanded clone.

j_call d_call v_call clone_size cdr3_aa cdr3_nt
TRBJ2-7 TRBD1 TRBV6-5 NA CASSYSTGGSYEQYF TGTGCCAGCAGTTACTCCACAGGGGGAAGTTACGAGCAGTACTTC
TRBJ1-6 TRBD1 TRBV27 NA CASSPGQGYSPLHF TGTGCCAGCAGTCCCGGACAGGGCTATTCACCCCTCCACTTT
TRBJ1-2 NA TRBV30 NA CAWSVQGLVFGYGYTF TGTGCCTGGAGTGTGCAGGGGCTCGTATTCGGATATGGCTACACCTTC
TRBJ2-7 NA TRBV4-3 medium-sized CASSQDSGPYYEQYF TGCGCCAGCAGCCAAGATAGTGGGCCCTACTACGAGCAGTACTTC
TRBJ2-7 TRBD1 TRBV2 NA CASSPRQGHLYEQYF TGTGCCAGCAGCCCACGACAGGGGCATTTGTACGAGCAGTACTTC
TRBJ2-2 NA TRBV10-1 NA CASSSTYTGELFF TGCGCCAGCAGCTCTACATACACCGGGGAGCTGTTTTTT
TRBJ2-7 TRBD2 TRBV5-4 NA CASSSPGGSREQYF TGTGCCAGCAGCTCCCCCGGGGGGTCCCGCGAGCAGTACTTC
TRBJ2-1 NA TRBV30 few CAWSAGGAINEQFF TGTGCCTGGAGTGCCGGGGGCGCGATCAATGAGCAGTTCTTC
TRBJ1-5 NA TRBV6-8 NA CASRQGSNQPQHF TGTGCCAGCAGACAGGGAAGCAATCAGCCCCAGCATTTT
TRBJ2-2 NA TRBV5-1 NA CASSLGGVPGELFF TGCGCCAGCAGCTTGGGGGGAGTTCCCGGGGAGCTGTTTTTT
TRBJ1-4 TRBD1 TRBV7-6 NA CASSLGQGGEKLFF TGTGCCAGCAGCCTCGGACAGGGGGGAGAAAAACTGTTTTTT
TRBJ1-2 NA TRBV5-8 once CASSLVPGRRGYTF TGTGCCAGCAGCTTGGTCCCGGGACGGCGTGGCTACACCTTC
TRBJ1-4 NA TRBV10-1 NA CASSPADATNEKLFF TGCGCCAGCAGCCCGGCGGATGCAACTAATGAAAAACTGTTTTTT
TRBJ2-2 TRBD1 TRBV29-1 once CSVGDRGSGELFF TGCAGCGTTGGGGACAGGGGTTCCGGGGAGCTGTTTTTT
TRBJ1-4 NA TRBV30 NA CAWSVGGNEKLFF TGTGCCTGGAGTGTGGGAGGGAATGAAAAACTGTTTTTT
TRBJ1-2 NA TRBV9 NA CASSPRGQRAYGYTF TGTGCCAGCAGCCCCCGGGGGCAAAGGGCCTATGGCTACACCTTC
TRBJ1-2 NA TRBV7-2 NA CASSLDGSIFYGYTF TGTGCCAGCAGCTTAGATGGCAGTATCTTCTATGGCTACACCTTC
TRBJ1-1 NA TRBV27 NA CASSLVGQPANTEAFF TGTGCCAGCAGTTTAGTCGGACAGCCAGCAAACACTGAAGCTTTCTTT
TRBJ1-6 NA TRBV5-1 NA CASSLGGFNSPLHF TGCGCCAGCAGCTTGGGAGGGTTTAATTCACCCCTCCACTTT
TRBJ2-7 TRBD2 TRBV2 NA CASRGDSYEQYF TGTGCCAGCCGGGGGGATTCCTACGAGCAGTACTTC
TRBJ1-2 TRBD1 TRBV19 NA CASTDRDGYTF TGTGCCAGCACGGACAGGGACGGCTACACCTTC
TRBJ1-1 NA TRBV2 NA CASRKEMTVGAFF TGTGCCAGCAGGAAAGAAATGACAGTCGGAGCTTTCTTT
TRBJ1-5 NA TRBV4-3 NA CASSQDGNLGSNQPQHF TGCGCCAGCAGCCAAGATGGGAATCTCGGGAGCAATCAGCCCCAGCATTTT
TRBJ1-5 NA TRBV4-2 NA CASSLGGSNQPQHF TGTGCCAGCAGCCTCGGGGGAAGCAATCAGCCCCAGCATTTT
TRBJ2-5 NA TRBV28 once CASSTVPETQYF TGTGCCAGCAGCACCGTCCCGGAGACCCAGTACTTC
TRBJ1-2 NA TRBV20-1 NA CSASIGGYTF TGCAGTGCTAGCATTGGCGGCTACACCTTC
TRBJ1-3 NA TRBV29-1 NA CSVAGGAGNTIYF TGCAGCGTGGCGGGGGGGGCTGGAAACACCATATATTTT
TRBJ1-6 NA TRBV30 NA CAWAWGQGFDNSPLHF TGTGCCTGGGCCTGGGGGCAGGGGTTTGATAATTCACCCCTCCACTTT
TRBJ2-1 TRBD2 TRBV7-2 NA CASSLDLLAGVGNEQFF TGTGCCAGCAGCTTAGACCTCTTAGCGGGGGTGGGGAATGAGCAGTTCTTC
TRBJ2-2 NA TRBV18 NA CASSPRSGTGELFF TGTGCCAGCTCACCCCGGTCGGGGACCGGGGAGCTGTTTTTT
TRBJ2-2 TRBD1 TRBV5-1 NA CASSLGTANTGELFF TGCGCCAGCAGCCTAGGGACAGCTAACACCGGGGAGCTGTTTTTT
TRBJ1-2 NA TRBV5-1 NA CASSWGEGYGYTF TGCGCCAGCAGCTGGGGAGAGGGCTATGGCTACACCTTC
TRBJ2-2 NA TRBV18 NA CASSQMMDTGELFF TGTGCCAGCTCACAAATGATGGACACCGGGGAGCTGTTTTTT
TRBJ1-1 NA TRBV6-1 NA CASRGFTEAFF TGTGCCAGCAGGGGTTTCACTGAAGCTTTCTTT
TRBJ2-7 NA TRBV5-1 once CASSLGDSRTYEQYF TGCGCCAGCAGCTTGGGAGACTCCCGGACCTACGAGCAGTACTTC
TRBJ1-1 NA TRBV4-2 NA CASSNKATEAFF TGTGCCAGCAGTAATAAGGCGACTGAAGCTTTCTTT
TRBJ2-7 NA TRBV19 NA CASSIVSPPHEQYF TGTGCCAGTAGTATAGTAAGTCCCCCGCACGAGCAGTACTTC
TRBJ1-2 NA TRBV10-3 NA CAISTGDQGYTF TGTGCCATCAGCACCGGTGATCAAGGCTACACCTTC
TRBJ2-1 NA TRBV25-1 NA CASSESGNEQFF TGTGCCAGCAGTGAATCGGGGAATGAGCAGTTCTTC
TRBJ1-2 NA TRBV5-1 NA CASSSGSSYGYTF TGCGCCAGCAGCTCCGGAAGCAGCTATGGCTACACCTTC
TRBJ2-5 NA TRBV6-5 NA CASSYSGETQYF TGTGCCAGCAGTTACAGCGGAGAGACCCAGTACTTC
TRBJ1-5 NA TRBV30 NA CAWSVQENQPQHF TGTGCCTGGAGTGTACAAGAAAATCAGCCCCAGCATTTT
TRBJ1-3 NA TRBV11-2 NA CASSLDSGRGNTIYF TGTGCCAGCAGCTTAGATTCCGGGAGAGGAAACACCATATATTTT
TRBJ1-1 NA TRBV6-1 NA CASSERGNTEAFF TGTGCCAGCAGTGAACGGGGGAACACTGAAGCTTTCTTT
TRBJ2-5 NA TRBV18 NA CASSPTGETQYF TGTGCCAGCTCACCGACGGGAGAGACCCAGTACTTC
TRBJ1-2 NA TRBV19 NA CASSLYLSNYGYTF TGTGCCAGTAGTCTCTACCTGAGTAACTATGGCTACACCTTC